These 2 T cell receptor beta chains share one sample of origin, sequenced in a study of molecular identifiers for immune sequencing clone quantification. TCRdb passed the PCR reads through MiXCR, listing each CDR3 protein once. The profile shows about 640,000 distinct CDR3 sequences, just under 20% of them singletons. The specimen was naive CD8+ T cells from blood, with Jurkat cell RNA spiked in. As for subset: FACS-sorted CD8+CD4-CCR7+CD45RA+ naive T cells. The receptors were sampled from a human donor in good health. Some libraries in this study had Jurkat cell RNA spiked in.

This clonotype was picked up many times. This sequence joins TRBV20-1 and TRBJ2-5; 7 positions match TRBD2. The CDR3 sequence is 14 residues long. Per the germline V gene, CDR1 is DFQATT and CDR2 is SNEGSKA (reference sequence). The CDR3 nucleotides read TGCAGCGCTCCACCGGCGGGAGAGGAAGAGACCCAGTACTTC. Its translation is CSAPPAGEEETQYF.

Points on this clonotype: A much larger clone lies one base from this, so it may be a read error. This chain joins TRBV20-1 and TRBJ2-7; no clear D gene. Germline V gene lookup returns CDR1 DFQATT and CDR2 SNEGSKA (reference sequence). The V end was cut by 0 bases, the J end by 2 bases, with 11 bases between. The CDR3 consists of 14 residues. The CDR3 nucleotides are TGCAGTGCTAGAGACCCCCGGGCAACCTACGAGCAGTACTTC. As protein: CSARDPRATYEQYF.